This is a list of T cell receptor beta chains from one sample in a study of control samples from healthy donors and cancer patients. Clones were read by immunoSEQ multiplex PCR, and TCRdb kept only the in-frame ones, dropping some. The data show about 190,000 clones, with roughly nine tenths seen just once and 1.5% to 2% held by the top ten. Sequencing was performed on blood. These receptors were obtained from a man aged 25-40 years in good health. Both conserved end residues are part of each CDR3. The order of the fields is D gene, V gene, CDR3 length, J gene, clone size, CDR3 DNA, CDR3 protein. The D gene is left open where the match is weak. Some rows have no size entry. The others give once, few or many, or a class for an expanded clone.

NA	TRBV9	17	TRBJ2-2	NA	TGTGCCAGCAGCGTAGAGTCGTCCTACCTGTACACCGGGGAGCTGTTTTTT	CASSVESSYLYTGELFF
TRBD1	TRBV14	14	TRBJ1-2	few	TGTGCCAGCAGTCACAGGGGGATTCCGAGCGGCTACACCTTC	CASSHRGIPSGYTF
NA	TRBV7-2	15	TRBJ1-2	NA	TGTGCCAGCAGCCGGGATCGGGGAAAACACTATGGCTACACCTTC	CASSRDRGKHYGYTF
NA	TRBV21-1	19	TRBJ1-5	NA	TGTGCCAGCAGCACCCCCGGGACAGGGGACTTTTATAGCAATCAGCCCCAGCATTTT	CASSTPGTGDFYSNQPQHF
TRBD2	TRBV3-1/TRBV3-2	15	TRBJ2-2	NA	TGTGCCAGCAGCCACGGGACTAGCAACACCGGGGAGCTGTTTTTT	CASSHGTSNTGELFF
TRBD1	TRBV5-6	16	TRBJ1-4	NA	TGTGCCAGCAGCTTCAGGACAGGGGTAACTAATGAAAAACTGTTTTTT	CASSFRTGVTNEKLFF
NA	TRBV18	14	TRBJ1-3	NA	TGTGCCAGCTCCCCGTGGGAACCCGGAAACACCATATATTTT	CASSPWEPGNTIYF
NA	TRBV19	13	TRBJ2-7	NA	TGTGCCAGTAGTATGGCCAGGAACGGCGAGCAGTACTTC	CASSMARNGEQYF
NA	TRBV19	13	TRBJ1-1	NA	TGTGCCAGTAGTCCCACAGGGACGGCTGAAGCTTTCTTT	CASSPTGTAEAFF
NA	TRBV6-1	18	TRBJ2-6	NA	TGTGCCAGCAGTGAAACCGTCGGAGGGAGCGGTGGGGCCAACGTCCTGACTTTC	CASSETVGGSGGANVLTF
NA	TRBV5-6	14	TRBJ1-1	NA	TGTGCCAGCAGCTTGGTAGGGAGGAACACTGAAGCTTTCTTT	CASSLVGRNTEAFF
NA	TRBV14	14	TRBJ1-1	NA	TGTGCCAGCAGCCAATTACAGGAGGGGACTGAAGCTTTCTTT	CASSQLQEGTEAFF
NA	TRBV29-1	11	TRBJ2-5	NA	TGCAGCGTGGAGGGGTCGGAGACCCAGTACTTC	CSVEGSETQYF
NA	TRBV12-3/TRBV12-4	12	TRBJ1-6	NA	TGTGCCAGCAGTCCCGACCCGTTGTCCCTCCACTTT	CASSPDPLSLHF
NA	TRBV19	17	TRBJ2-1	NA	TGTGCCAGTACGGGGTTAAGGGAATCGAACTCCTACAATGAGCAGTTCTTC	CASTGLRESNSYNEQFF
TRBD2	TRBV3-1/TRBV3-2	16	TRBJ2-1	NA	TGTGCCAGCAGCCAAGGTGTAACTAGCGGGGGGAACGAGCAGTTCTTC	CASSQGVTSGGNEQFF
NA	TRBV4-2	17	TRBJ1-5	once	TGTGCCAGCAGCCATGAGTATGGGGACGGACGCAATCAGCCCCAGCATTTT	CASSHEYGDGRNQPQHF
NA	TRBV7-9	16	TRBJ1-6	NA	TGTGCCAGCAGCGGATCGGACAGTGTCAGCCCATTAGGCCTCCACTTT	CASSGSDSVSPLGLHF
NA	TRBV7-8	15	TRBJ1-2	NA	TGTGCCAGCAGTCTAGCCGGGCAGGGCATGGTTGGCTACACCTTC	CASSLAGQGMVGYTF
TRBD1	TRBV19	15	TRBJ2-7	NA	TGTGCCAGTAGGAAACAGGGGTCCCATACCTACGAGCAGTACTTC	CASRKQGSHTYEQYF
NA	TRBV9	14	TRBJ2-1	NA	TGTGCCAGCAGCGTATTGCGGGGAGGGGGTGAGCAGTTCTTC	CASSVLRGGGEQFF
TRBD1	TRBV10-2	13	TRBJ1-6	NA	TGCGCCGCCTCGGACAGGGGGAATTCACCCCTCCACTTT	CAASDRGNSPLHF
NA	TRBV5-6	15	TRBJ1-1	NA	TGTGCCAGCAGCTTGGGCGGTAAAGGGTTCACTGAAGCTTTCTTT	CASSLGGKGFTEAFF
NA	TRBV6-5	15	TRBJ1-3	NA	TGTGCCAGCCGTCCCCAACAGTACTCTGGAAACACCATATATTTT	CASRPQQYSGNTIYF
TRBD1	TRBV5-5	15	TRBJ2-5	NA	TGTGCCAGCAGCTTGGAGGACAGGGGTGGAGAGACCCAGTACTTC	CASSLEDRGGETQYF
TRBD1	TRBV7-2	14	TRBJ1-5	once	TGTGCCAGCAGCTTGGACAGGGGCAATCAGCCCCAGCATTTT	CASSLDRGNQPQHF
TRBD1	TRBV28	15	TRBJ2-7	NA	TGTGCCAGCAGTTTTTCGGGACAGGGGTCCTACGAGCAGTACTTC	CASSFSGQGSYEQYF
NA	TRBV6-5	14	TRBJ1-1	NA	TGTGCCAGCGGAATCGGGCGGGGTAACACTGAAGCTTTCTTT	CASGIGRGNTEAFF
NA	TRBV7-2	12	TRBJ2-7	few	TGTGCCAGCAGCTCGGATTACACAGGCTCCACCTTC	CASSSDYTGSTF
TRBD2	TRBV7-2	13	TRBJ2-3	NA	TGTGCCAGCAGCTTCAGCGGGGAGGATACGCAGTATTTT	CASSFSGEDTQYF
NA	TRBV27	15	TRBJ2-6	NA	TGTGCCAGCAGCCGGATAGCCTCTGGGGCCAACGTCCTGACTTTC	CASSRIASGANVLTF
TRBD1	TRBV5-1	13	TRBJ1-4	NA	TGCGCCAGCCAACAGGGGATGGACGAAAAACTGTTTTTT	CASQQGMDEKLFF
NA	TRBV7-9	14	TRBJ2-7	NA	TGTGCCAGCAGCCGAGGGGGACACTACTACGAGCAGTACTTC	CASSRGGHYYEQYF
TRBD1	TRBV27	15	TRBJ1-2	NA	TGTGCCAGCACCCGGTGGACAGGGGATAACTATGGCTACACCTTC	CASTRWTGDNYGYTF
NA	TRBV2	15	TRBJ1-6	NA	TGTGCCAGCAGTGAAGCTTTTGGGGGGATCTCACCCCTCCACTTT	CASSEAFGGISPLHF
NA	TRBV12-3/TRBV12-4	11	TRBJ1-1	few	TGTGCCAGCAGATTTAACACTGAAGCTTTCTTT	CASRFNTEAFF
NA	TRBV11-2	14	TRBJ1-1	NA	TGTGCCAGCAGCTTTTCGACAGCCAACACTGAAGCTTTCTTT	CASSFSTANTEAFF
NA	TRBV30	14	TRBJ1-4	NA	TGTGCCTGGAGTGCGATGGCTTTCGGAGAAAAACTGTTTTTT	CAWSAMAFGEKLFF
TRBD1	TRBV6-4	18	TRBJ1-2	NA	TGTGCCAGCAGTGACTCGCCCCGGACAGGGGAAAGTAACTATGGCTACACCTTC	CASSDSPRTGESNYGYTF
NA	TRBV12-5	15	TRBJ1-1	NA	TGTGCTAGTGGTTCGAGGGACGTCTTCGGCACTGAAGCTTTCTTT	CASGSRDVFGTEAFF
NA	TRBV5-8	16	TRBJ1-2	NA	TGTGCCAGCAGCGGGCGGACTGCACGTACTAACTATGGCTACACCTTC	CASSGRTARTNYGYTF